This T cell receptor (beta chain) originates from a study of blood T cells in healthy people across ages. A second PCR of roughly 6 to 12 cycles used a sample-barcoded 5' primer and a J-beta primer mix. MiXCR, applied by TCRdb to the 5' RACE reads, yields one record per CDR3 protein. The top ten clones hold 10% to 13% of a sample with about 930,000 distinct CDR3 sequences, roughly 28% of them seen once. These data were also filed under a second study, of T cells of mothers and their children. That paper adds: Thymic selection molds TCR recombination output in a comparable way in related and unrelated pairs.

Input material: blood. The sequence came from a woman in her forties in good health.

The CDR3 bases are TGTGCCAGCAGCCGACAGGGGCTGCCCCAGCATTTT. Translation gives CASSRQGLPQHF. This sequence joins TRBV3-1 and TRBJ1-5, with 8 bases lining up with TRBD1. The CDR3 length is 12 residues. V was clipped by 4 bases and J by 9 bases; unmatched bases: 2. CDR1 and CDR2 from the germline V gene are LGHDT and YNNKEL (reference sequence). Complete variable domain (other parts from reference TRBV3-1 and TRBJ1-5): DTAVSQTPKYLVTQMGNDKSIKCEQNLGHDTMYWYKQDSKKFLKIMFSYNNKELIINETVPNRFSPKSPDKAHLNLHINSLELGDSAVYFCASSRQGLPQHFGDGTRLSIL.